This TCR beta chain was obtained from a study of blood T cell repertoires in COVID-19 (TCRdb year 2020). Study-wide context: The collaborator samples originated in the United States, Italy and Spain and spanned the acute and convalescent phases of COVID-19. The material from the prospective study consisted of cDNA or gDNA derived from T cells, B-cell-depleted T cells, or PBMCs. The dataset comprised deeply sampled blood TCRbeta repertoires from subjects exposed to, actively infected with, or recovered from COVID-19. A freely available public database, intended as a resource for researchers studying the immune response to SARS-CoV-2, is where the repertoires were released. The samples were drawn from the first 160 participants of the ongoing ImmuneRACE study and from under 1,500 subjects provided by 6 global collaborators. Sample metadata almost always included a de-identified subject ID, COVID-19 status, age in years and sex. Where HLA class I and class II types were available, the types were taken from metadata supplied by the sample provider, not from assay-based typing. What the study reported, not specific to this receptor: How much clinical and demographic metadata was included differed by source and by participant, and the metadata was provided uncurated.

CDR1 and CDR2 were assigned from the germline V gene as SGHAT and FQNNGV. Trimming removed 6 bases from V and 1 base from J; the gene matches leave 0 bases unexplained. The cysteine opens and the phenylalanine closes a CDR3 of 13 amino acids. The sequence is cut down to CDR3 DNA, 39 bases in frame from base 1. Collaborating institutions collected whole blood in K2EDTA tubes following their own protocols. For TCRbeta analysis, collaborator samples were shipped as frozen whole blood, as isolated PBMCs, or as DNA extracted from either sample type. The immunoSEQ Assay, a bias-controlled multiplex PCR, was used to amplify TCRbeta CDR3 regions from genomic DNA. In the authors' own workflow: Nucleated cell counts per sample were estimated from amplification of reference gene primers within the assay. Sequence reads were collapsed and filtered to measure the absolute abundance of every unique TCRbeta CDR3 rearrangement. For each sample, productive Simpson clonality was calculated as the square root of Simpson's diversity index across productive rearrangements. TCRdb carries this immuneACCESS record with in-frame sequences only. Its versions omit some clonotypes, under half of them owing to an unresolved V gene in the studies checked, with the rest unexplained. Clone size and the V and J calls come from that table; the DNA yielded D and trimming. The table for this sample lists fewer than 45,000 clones; over 75% of them were counted only once. The ten largest clones take up 30% to 40% of the sample.

A word on this clone: The antigen this receptor binds is unknown. Per-base quality was not reported, and no clone a single base away is much larger than it.

The chain links TRBV11-2 with TRBJ1-5; the central 7 bases match TRBD1. The sequenced material came from peripheral blood. This TCR derives from a man in his forties with active or convalescent COVID-19. This receptor carries the CDR3 CASRGQSNQPQHF. The nucleotide sequence reads as follows: TGTGCCAGCAGGGGACAGAGCAATCAGCCCCAGCATTTT.